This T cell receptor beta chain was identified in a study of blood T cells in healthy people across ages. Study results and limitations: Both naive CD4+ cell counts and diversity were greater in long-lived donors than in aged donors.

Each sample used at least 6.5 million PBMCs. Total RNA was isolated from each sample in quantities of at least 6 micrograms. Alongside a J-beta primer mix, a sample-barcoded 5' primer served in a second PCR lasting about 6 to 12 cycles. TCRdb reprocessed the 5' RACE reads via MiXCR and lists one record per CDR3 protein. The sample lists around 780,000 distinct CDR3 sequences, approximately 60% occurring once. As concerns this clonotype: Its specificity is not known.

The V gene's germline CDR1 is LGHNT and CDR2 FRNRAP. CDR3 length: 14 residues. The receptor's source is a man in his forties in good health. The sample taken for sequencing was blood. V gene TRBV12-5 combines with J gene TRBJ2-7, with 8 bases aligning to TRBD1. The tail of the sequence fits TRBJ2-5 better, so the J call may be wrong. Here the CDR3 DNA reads TGTGCTAGTGGACAGGGGGTTCTTCGAGAGACCCAGTACTTC. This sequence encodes CASGQGVLRETQYF.